Here is one T cell receptor (beta chain) with its context. What antigen it recognizes has not been identified. Base qualities were left out, and no much larger clone turns up one base away. Libraries came from the immunoSEQ multiplex PCR assay. The authors' analysis ran thus. A statistical classification framework was developed to diagnose cytomegalovirus status using the catalog of TCR beta chain sequences. The clones in this table, taken by TCRdb from immuneACCESS, are in-frame only. Not every clone is retained; where verified, under half of the shortfall comes from an unresolved V gene, and the cause of the rest is unknown. From that table come the V and J calls and clone size; the DNA was used to work out D and trimming. For this sample the table gives about 60,000 clones, of which around 96% were detected only once. Approximately 0.95% of the sample is taken by the ten largest. This sample was taken from a study of cytomegalovirus exposure and HLA in healthy donors (dated by TCRdb to 2017 to 2019). About the full investigation: According to a later analysis, one platform produced both the roughly 110 validation repertoires and the 666 repertoires of the first cohort. The study aimed to test whether signatures of past pathogen exposure could be identified by cataloging public T cell receptors. A separate validation cohort of roughly 130 different subjects was used in addition to the 666-subject first cohort. The study combined high-throughput TCR immunosequencing, statistical association of individual TCRs with disease status, and machine learning to predict cytomegalovirus infection status. Points the paper makes about the study in general: According to the authors, the approach could potentially be generalized to other disease states and immunological phenotypes. In vitro tests confirmed that a few of the cytomegalovirus-associated TCR beta chains recognize cytomegalovirus antigens. A later analysis had no HLA typing for the validation cohort, so co-occurrence there was scored across all 130 or so repertoires. Of the cluster scores, roughly 95% were above 0 in a later analysis, which found that TCRs clustered in the first cohort also tended to co-occur in the roughly 130 validation repertoires. Most TCR sequences were seen in very few donors, while some public TCRs were found in many individuals. The study gave a list of more than 150 TCR beta chains associated with cytomegalovirus. The classifier was reported to diagnose cytomegalovirus status with high specificity and sensitivity in both the original and validation cohorts.

The donors were included in the validation cohort of approximately 130 subjects, a group kept apart from the 666-subject first cohort. The germline V gene (reference sequence) specifies LNHDA as CDR1 and SQIVND as CDR2. The CDR3 starts with the cysteine, ends with the phenylalanine, and has 16 residues. The kept DNA is CDR3 alone, 48 bases in frame from the first base. V loses 4 bases at its end and J loses 4 bases; junction bases beyond the gene matches: 8. Recombination connected TRBV19 to TRBJ2-5; TRBD2 aligns with 11 central bases. Sample: PBMCs. The TCR was taken from a man younger than 30 in good health and CMV-seronegative. The CDR3 has the sequence CASSTPGLAGGETQYF. The nucleotide sequence reads as follows: TGTGCCAGTAGTACTCCGGGGCTAGCGGGAGGAGAGACCCAGTACTTC.